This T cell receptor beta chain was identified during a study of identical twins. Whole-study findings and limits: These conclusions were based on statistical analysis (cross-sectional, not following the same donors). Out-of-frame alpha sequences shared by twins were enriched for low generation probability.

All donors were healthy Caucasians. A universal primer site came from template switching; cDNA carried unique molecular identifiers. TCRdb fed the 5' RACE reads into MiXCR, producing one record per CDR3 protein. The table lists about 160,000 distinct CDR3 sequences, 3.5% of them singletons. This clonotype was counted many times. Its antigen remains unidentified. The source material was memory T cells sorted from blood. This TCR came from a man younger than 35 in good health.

In nucleotides, the CDR3 is TGTGCCAGCAGTTATCTCCATGAGCAGTTCTTC. Translation gives CASSYLHEQFF. This chain links TRBV28 with TRBJ2-1; no firm D call. The CDR3 covers 11 residues. Trimming stripped 4 bases from V and 8 bases from J, with 6 bases between. Germline CDR1 and CDR2: MDHEN and SYDVKM.